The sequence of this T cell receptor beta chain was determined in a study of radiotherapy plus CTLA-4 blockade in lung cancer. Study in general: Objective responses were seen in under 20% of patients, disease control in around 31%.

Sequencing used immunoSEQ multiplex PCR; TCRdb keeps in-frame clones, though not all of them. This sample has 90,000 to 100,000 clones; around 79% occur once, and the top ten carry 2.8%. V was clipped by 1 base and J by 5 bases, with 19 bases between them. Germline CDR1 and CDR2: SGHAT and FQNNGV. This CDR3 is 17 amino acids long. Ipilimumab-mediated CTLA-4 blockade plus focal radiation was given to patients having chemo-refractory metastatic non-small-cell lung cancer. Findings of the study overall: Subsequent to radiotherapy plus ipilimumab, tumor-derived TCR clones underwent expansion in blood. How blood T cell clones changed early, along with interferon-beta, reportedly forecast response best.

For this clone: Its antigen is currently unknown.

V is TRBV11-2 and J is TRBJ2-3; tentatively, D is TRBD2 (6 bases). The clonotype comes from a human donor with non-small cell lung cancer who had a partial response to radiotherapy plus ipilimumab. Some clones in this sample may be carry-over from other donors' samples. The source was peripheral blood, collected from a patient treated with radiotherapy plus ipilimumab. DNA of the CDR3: TGTGCCAGCAGCTTAGGGTCAGCTAGCGCGTTGGTAGATACGCAGTATTTT. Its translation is CASSLGSASALVDTQYF.